This T cell receptor (beta chain) was recovered during a study of cytomegalovirus exposure and HLA in healthy donors. General study findings and limits: Most likely, a cluster of highly shared sequence variants arose as a sequencing artifact. As immune exposure information, only CMV serostatus was available.

The CDR3 sequence is 14 residues long. Trimming stripped 7 bases from V and 0 bases from J, with 10 bases between. CDR1 and CDR2 (germline): LNHDA, SQIVND (reference sequence). A multiplex PCR was run with 60 Vbeta primers and 13 Jbeta primers. Here immunoSEQ multiplex PCR was the method, and the copy in TCRdb shows in-frame clones only, minus some. There are around 130,000 clones in the sample; about 78% occur only once, and about 3% lies in the top ten. Turning to this clone: The target antigen is unknown.

V is TRBV19 and J is TRBJ1-5; D is possibly TRBD1 (6 bases). Sequencing was done on a sample of PBMCs. The clonotype originates from a human donor in good health. The CDR3 sequence: CASTGTISNQPQHF. CDR3 bases: TGTGCCAGTACCGGGACAATTAGCAATCAGCCCCAGCATTTT.